A single sample is the source of the 14 T cell receptor beta chains below, sequenced in a study of shared clonotypes between healthy human individuals. Naive CD8 cells were CD45RO-negative, positively selected for CCR7, excluding terminally differentiated effector memory CD45RA+ cells. Profiling relied on immunoSEQ multiplex PCR, and the TCRdb table lists in-frame clones only, not all of them. The sample yields 1.5 million to 2.5 million clones, about 95% seen once. Source material: naive CD8+ T cells sorted from blood. All receptors derive from a man younger than 35 in good health.

The rearrangement links TRBV5-5 to TRBJ2-7; the match to TRBD1 covers 8 bases. V lost 2 bases, J lost 1 base, and 8 bases stayed unmatched. CDR3 size: 16 residues. CDR1 and CDR2 (germline): SGHKS, YYEKEE (reference sequence). The CDR3 protein is CASSLMEDRESYEQYF. CDR3 DNA sequence: TGTGCCAGCAGCTTAATGGAGGACAGGGAATCCTACGAGCAGTACTTC.

The V call is TRBV10-1, the J call TRBJ2-7, with a weak D call TRBD2 (6 bases). Per germline, CDR1 WNHNN and CDR2 SYGVQD (reference sequence). This CDR3 comprises 15 residues. Between the trimmed V and J ends, which lost 4 bases and 0 bases, there was a span of 13 bases. The CDR3 is CASSGGTGHSYEQYF. Here the CDR3 DNA reads TGCGCCAGCAGTGGCGGGACGGGGCACTCCTACGAGCAGTACTTC.

The genes are TRBV11-2 and TRBJ2-7; D is ambiguous. The germline CDR1 and CDR2 sequences are SGHAT and FQNNGV. The CDR3 covers 15 residues. V gave up 5 bases and J gave up 2 bases, with 16 bases separating them. CDR3 coding DNA: TGTGCCAGCAGCATAGGCGTAGGCAGCCCCTACGAGCAGTACTTC. Residues: CASSIGVGSPYEQYF.

The chain links TRBV19 to TRBJ1-5; D unclear. V was pared by 4 bases and J by 0 bases, with 13 bases between. The CDR3 runs to 16 residues. Germline values: CDR1 LNHDA, CDR2 SQIVND (reference sequence). This chain's CDR3 is CASSTWWPDSNQPQHF. CDR3 bases: TGTGCCAGTAGTACGTGGTGGCCGGATAGCAATCAGCCCCAGCATTTT.

Comment on this clone: This CDR3 is also generated by other DNA sequences in the sample. This chain uses TRBV4-1 with TRBJ2-3, with D unclear. The CDR3 has 14 amino acids. The V end was cut by 1 base, the J end by 6 bases, with 11 bases between. Germline values: CDR1 MGHRA, CDR2 YSYEKL. CDR3: CASSQVLGTDTQYF. The CDR3 DNA is TGCGCCAGCAGCCAAGTACTGGGTACGGATACGCAGTATTTT.

The rearrangement joins TRBV6-6 to TRBJ2-3, with D maybe TRBD2 (5 bases). CDR1 MNHNY and CDR2 SVGAGI come from the germline V gene (reference sequence). V was pared by 7 bases and J by 4 bases, with 12 bases between. The CDR3 length is 13 residues. DNA for the CDR3: TGTGCCAGCAATGGCCAGAGGGCAGATACGCAGTATTTT. Translating it yields CASNGQRADTQYF.

This chain connects TRBV13 to TRBJ1-1; no definite D call. Germline V lookup: CDR1 PRHDT, CDR2 FYEKMQ (reference sequence). V was cut by 5 bases and J by 10 bases, with 26 bases left in between. This CDR3 contains 16 residues. The DNA for the CDR3 is TGTGCCAGCAGCGACCGGAGTATCGGAGGGAAATTTGGAGCTTTCTTT. Translated, it gives CASSDRSIGGKFGAFF. Drawing the rest from reference TRBV13 and TRBJ1-1, the complete variable domain is AAGVIQSPRHLIKEKRETATLKCYPIPRHDTVYWYQQGPGQDPQFLISFYEKMQSDKGSIPDRFSAQQFSDYHSELNMSSLELGDSALYFCASSDRSIGGKFGAFFGQGTRLTVV.

The chain is built from TRBV7-9 and TRBJ1-1, with a weak D call TRBD1 (5 bases). There are 19 residues in the CDR3. Trimming took 3 bases from V and 0 from J, leaving 23 bases between them. Germline CDR1 is SEHNR and CDR2 is FQNEAQ (reference sequence). The CDR3 bases are TGTGCCAGCAGCTTCCAACCCGGGCCGAGGGGTTACATGAACACTGAAGCTTTCTTT. Encoded protein: CASSFQPGPRGYMNTEAFF.

The chain employs TRBV27 and TRBJ1-2, with unresolved D. The CDR3 has 15 amino acids. Trimming cost V 2 bases and J 8 bases, with 18 bases left between them. CDR1 is MNHEY and CDR2 is SMNVEV in the germline V gene (reference sequence). The CDR3 protein is CASSLVGPRIDGYTF. The CDR3, as DNA: TGTGCCAGCAGTTTAGTAGGACCCCGTATTGACGGCTACACCTTC.

The genes are TRBV6-5 and TRBJ2-1; the D gene is possibly TRBD1 (6 bases). Trimming stripped 0 bases from V and 6 bases from J, with 12 bases between. CDR3 length: 15 residues. Germline loops: CDR1 MNHEY, CDR2 SVGAGI. The CDR3 nucleotides read TGTGCCAGCAGTTACTCCCTAGGACAGCGCAATGAGCAGTTCTTC. Translating gives CASSYSLGQRNEQFF.

The chain links TRBV27 to TRBJ1-1; TRBD1 aligns across 7 bases. V gave up 3 bases and J gave up 0 bases; unmatched junction bases: 7. The germline V gene encodes CDR1 MNHEY and CDR2 SMNVEV (reference sequence). This CDR3 has 16 residues. The CDR3 DNA sequence: TGTGCCAGCAGTTTTGCGCCAGGGGGGGTGAACACTGAAGCTTTCTTT. It yields the protein CASSFAPGGVNTEAFF.

The chain joins TRBV7-9 to TRBJ2-1, with D possibly TRBD2 on 6 matching bases. The germline gives CDR1 SEHNR, CDR2 FQNEAQ (reference sequence). Trimming took off 5 bases at V and 4 bases at J, with 9 bases between the two ends. This CDR3 comprises 13 residues. This chain's CDR3 is CASSRGGYNEQFF. DNA of the CDR3: TGTGCCAGCAGCCGGGGAGGATACAATGAGCAGTTCTTC.

V is TRBV27 and J is TRBJ2-5; 10 bases fit TRBD1. Germline V gene lookup returns CDR1 MNHEY and CDR2 SMNVEV (reference sequence). The V gene end was trimmed by 4 bases and the J gene end by 4 bases; junction bases not matched to a gene: 6. The CDR3 length is 15 residues. As DNA, the CDR3 is TGTGCCAGCAGTTCTAGACAGGGGGCAGGAGAGACCCAGTACTTC. Encoded protein: CASSSRQGAGETQYF.

The genes are TRBV6-6 and TRBJ1-1; D uncertain. From germline, CDR1 is MNHNY and CDR2 SVGAGI (reference sequence). Trimming took off 0 bases at V and 7 bases at J, with 9 bases between the two ends. CDR3 size: 13 residues. The CDR3 DNA reads TGTGCCAGCAGTTACTCGGAGGCAGTTGAAGCTTTCTTT. Its protein product is CASSYSEAVEAFF.